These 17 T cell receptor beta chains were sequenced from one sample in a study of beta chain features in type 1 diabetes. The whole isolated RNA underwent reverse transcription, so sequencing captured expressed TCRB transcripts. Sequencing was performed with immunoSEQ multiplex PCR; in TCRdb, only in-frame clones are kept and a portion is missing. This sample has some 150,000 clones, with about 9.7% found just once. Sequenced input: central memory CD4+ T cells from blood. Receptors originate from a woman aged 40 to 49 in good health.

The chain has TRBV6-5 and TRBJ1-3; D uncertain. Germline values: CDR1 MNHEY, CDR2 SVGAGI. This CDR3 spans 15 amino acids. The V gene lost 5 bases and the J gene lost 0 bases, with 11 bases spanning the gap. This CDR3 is CASSRELSSGNTIYF. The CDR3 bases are TGTGCCAGCAGTAGGGAGCTTTCCTCTGGAAACACCATATATTTT.

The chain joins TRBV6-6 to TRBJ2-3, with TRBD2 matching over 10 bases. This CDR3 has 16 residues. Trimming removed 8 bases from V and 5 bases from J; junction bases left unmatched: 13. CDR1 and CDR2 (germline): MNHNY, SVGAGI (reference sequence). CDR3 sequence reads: CASFSRSGGAGDTQYF. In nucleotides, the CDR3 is TGTGCCAGCTTTTCGCGAAGCGGGGGGGCCGGAGATACGCAGTATTTT.

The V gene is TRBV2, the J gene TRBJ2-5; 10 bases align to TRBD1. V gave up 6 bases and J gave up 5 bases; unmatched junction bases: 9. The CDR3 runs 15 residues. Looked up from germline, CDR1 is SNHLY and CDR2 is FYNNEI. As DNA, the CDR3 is TGTGCCAGCAGCCCCGACAGGGGGCGTGTGGAGACCCAGTACTTC. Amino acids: CASSPDRGRVETQYF.

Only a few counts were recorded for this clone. The CDR3 region has the DNA TGTGCCAGCATCCGGACAGGGGGCGACTATGGCTACACCTTC. Its protein is CASIRTGGDYGYTF. This rearrangement joins TRBV6-5 to TRBJ1-2, with TRBD1 matching 11 bases. V lost 7 bases to trimming and J lost 3 bases; unmatched junction nucleotides: 4. Germline values: CDR1 MNHEY, CDR2 SVGAGI. The CDR3 has 14 residues.

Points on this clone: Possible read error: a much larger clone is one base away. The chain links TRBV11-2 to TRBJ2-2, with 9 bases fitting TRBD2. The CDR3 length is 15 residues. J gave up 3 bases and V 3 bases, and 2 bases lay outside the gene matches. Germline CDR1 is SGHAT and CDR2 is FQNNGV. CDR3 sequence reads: CASSFAGGDTGELFF. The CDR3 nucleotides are TGTGCCAGCAGCTTTGCGGGGGGGGACACCGGGGAGCTGTTTTTT. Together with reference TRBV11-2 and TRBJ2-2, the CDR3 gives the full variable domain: EAGVAQSPRYKIIEKRQSVAFWCNPISGHATLYWYQQILGQGPKLLIQFQNNGVVDDSQLPKDRFSAERLKGVDSTLKIQPAKLEDSAVYLCASSFAGGDTGELFFGEGSRLTVL.

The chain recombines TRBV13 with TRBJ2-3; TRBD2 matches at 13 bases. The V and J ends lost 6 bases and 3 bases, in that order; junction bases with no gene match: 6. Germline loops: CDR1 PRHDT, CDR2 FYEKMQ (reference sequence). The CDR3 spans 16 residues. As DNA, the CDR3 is TGTGCCAGCAGGTCCGGACTAGCGGGGGTTACAGATACGCAGTATTTT. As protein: CASRSGLAGVTDTQYF.

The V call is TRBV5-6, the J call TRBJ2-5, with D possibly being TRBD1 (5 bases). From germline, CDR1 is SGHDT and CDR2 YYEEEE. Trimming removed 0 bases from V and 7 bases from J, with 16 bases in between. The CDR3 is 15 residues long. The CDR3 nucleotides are TGTGCCAGCAGCTTGGGACAGCTATCGACCGGGACCCAGTACTTC. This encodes CASSLGQLSTGTQYF.

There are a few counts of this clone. The CDR3 DNA reads as TGCAGCGTTGGACATCCGAACACCGGGGAGCTGTTTTTT. Encoded protein: CSVGHPNTGELFF. The chain joins TRBV29-1 to TRBJ2-2; D is unresolved. Trimming cost V 4 bases and J 0 bases, with 6 bases left between them. Germline V gives CDR1 SQVTM, CDR2 ANQGSEA. This CDR3 has 13 residues.

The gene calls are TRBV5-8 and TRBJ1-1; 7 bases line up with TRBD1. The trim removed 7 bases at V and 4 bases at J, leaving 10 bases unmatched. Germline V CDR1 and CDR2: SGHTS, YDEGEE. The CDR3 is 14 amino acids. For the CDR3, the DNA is TGTGCCAGCGGGAAGGGACAGCTCCCCACTGAAGCTTTCTTT. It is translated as CASGKGQLPTEAFF.

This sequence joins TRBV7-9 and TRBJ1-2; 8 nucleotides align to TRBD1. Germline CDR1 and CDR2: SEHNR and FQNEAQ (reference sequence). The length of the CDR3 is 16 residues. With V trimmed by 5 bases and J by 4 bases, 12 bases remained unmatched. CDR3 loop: CASSRGGQGATYGYTF. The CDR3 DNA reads TGTGCCAGCAGCAGAGGCGGCCAGGGGGCGACCTATGGCTACACCTTC.

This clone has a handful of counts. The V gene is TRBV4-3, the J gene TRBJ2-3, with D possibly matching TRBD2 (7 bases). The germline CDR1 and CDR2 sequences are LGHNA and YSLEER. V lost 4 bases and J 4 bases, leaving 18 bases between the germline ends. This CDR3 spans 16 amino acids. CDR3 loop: CASSPSPEGGADTQYF. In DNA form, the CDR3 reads TGCGCCAGCAGCCCCTCGCCAGAGGGGGGGGCAGATACGCAGTATTTT.

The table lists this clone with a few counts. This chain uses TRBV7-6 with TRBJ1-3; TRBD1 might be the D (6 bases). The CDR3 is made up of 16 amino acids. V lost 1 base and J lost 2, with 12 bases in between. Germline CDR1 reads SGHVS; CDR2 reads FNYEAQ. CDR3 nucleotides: TGTGCCAGCAGCTTAGTTTTTGGGGGCCCTGGAAACACCATATATTTT. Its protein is CASSLVFGGPGNTIYF. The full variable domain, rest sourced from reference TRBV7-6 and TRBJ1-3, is GAGVSQSPRYKVTKRGQDVALRCDPISGHVSLYWYRQALGQGPEFLTYFNYEAQQDKSGLPNDRFSAERPEGSISTLTIQRTEQRDSAMYRCASSLVFGGPGNTIYFGEGSWLTVV.

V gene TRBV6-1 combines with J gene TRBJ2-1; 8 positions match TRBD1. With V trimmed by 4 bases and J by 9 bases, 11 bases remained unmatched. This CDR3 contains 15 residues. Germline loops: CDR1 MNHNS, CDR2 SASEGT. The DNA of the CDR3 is TGTGCCAGCAGTGGGGTTCAGGGGGCCGTGGGTGAGCAGTTCTTC. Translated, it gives CASSGVQGAVGEQFF.

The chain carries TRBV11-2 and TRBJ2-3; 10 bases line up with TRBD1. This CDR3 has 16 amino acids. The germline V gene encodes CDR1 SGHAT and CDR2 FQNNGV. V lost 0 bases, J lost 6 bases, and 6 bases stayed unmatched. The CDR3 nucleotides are TGTGCCAGCAGCTTAGATGGGACAGGGGATTTCGATACGCAGTATTTT. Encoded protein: CASSLDGTGDFDTQYF.

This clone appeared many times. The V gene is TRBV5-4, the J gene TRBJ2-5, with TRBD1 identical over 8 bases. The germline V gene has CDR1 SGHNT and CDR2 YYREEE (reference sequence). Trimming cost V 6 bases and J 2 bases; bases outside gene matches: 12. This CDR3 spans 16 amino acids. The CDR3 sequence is CASTVNPNRGQETQYF. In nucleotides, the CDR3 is TGTGCCAGCACCGTAAACCCCAACAGGGGGCAAGAGACCCAGTACTTC.

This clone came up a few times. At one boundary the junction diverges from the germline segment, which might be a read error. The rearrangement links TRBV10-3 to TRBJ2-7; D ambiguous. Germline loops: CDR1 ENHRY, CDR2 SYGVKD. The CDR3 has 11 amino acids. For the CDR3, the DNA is TGTGCCAGCAGTTCCCTCCACGAGCAGTACTTC. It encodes CASSSLHEQYF.

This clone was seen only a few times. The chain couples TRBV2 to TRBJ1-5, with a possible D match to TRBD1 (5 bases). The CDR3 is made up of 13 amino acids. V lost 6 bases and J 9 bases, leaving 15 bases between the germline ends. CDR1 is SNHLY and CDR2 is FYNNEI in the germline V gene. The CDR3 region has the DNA TGTGCCAGCAGAGGTACAGGTACTCGGCCCCAGCATTTT. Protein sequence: CASRGTGTRPQHF.